This T cell receptor (beta chain) was captured in a study of CD8 T cells in ankylosing spondylitis. Quantitative 5'-RACE with molecular barcodes was used to make the TCR beta libraries. One entry per CDR3 protein results from TCRdb running MiXCR on the 5' RACE reads. The sample records about 250,000 distinct CDR3 sequences, 10% being singletons. Concerning this clonotype: Its matching antigen is unknown.

The CDR3 totals 13 residues. The V gene lost 3 bases and the J gene lost 6 bases, with 8 bases spanning the gap. Germline-derived CDR1 and CDR2 are LGHDT and YNNKEL (reference sequence). Points from the study as a whole: For ankylosing spondylitis blood, a TCR beta motif of seven to nine highly homologous variants appeared characteristic. Disease-associated clones were CD8+ and fairly uncommon in peripheral blood. Enrichment of disease-linked clones was reportedly significant in matched ankylosing spondylitis synovial fluid.

The sequence derives from a male donor with ankylosing spondylitis or in good health (not recorded which). The genes are TRBV3-1 and TRBJ2-2; D not resolved. The material sequenced was blood, either unsorted or a sorted T cell fraction (not recorded which). CDR3 protein: CASSQFYAGELFF. The DNA for the CDR3 is TGTGCCAGCAGCCAGTTTTACGCCGGGGAGCTGTTTTTT.